This TCR beta chain derives from a study of vaccination and CD4 T cells after COVID-19. Oncomine TCR Beta short-read sequencing was applied to DNA from cultured CD4+ T cells. MiXCR was run by TCRdb on the PCR reads, yielding one entry per CDR3 protein. The table has 15,000 or so distinct CDR3 sequences, around half seen once. Germline V gene sequence: CDR1 SGHAT, CDR2 FQNNGV. CDR3 length equals 15 residues. V dropped 5 bases and J dropped 0; count of bases not matched to a gene: 4. Treatment specified: approximately nine-day PBMC culture with coronavirus spike peptide pools or control peptides (ViraFEST assay). This clonotype has only a few counts. The antigen is not known.

The sample in question was cultured CD4+ T cells from blood, obtained after SARS-CoV-2 vaccination. This chain joins TRBV11-2 and TRBJ1-5, with TRBD1 matching over 7 bases. The receptor comes from a human donor with COVID-19. The CDR3 coding sequence is TGTGCCAGCAGCACAGGGGTAAATAGCAATCAGCCCCAGCATTTT. This codes for CASSTGVNSNQPQHF.